This TCR beta chain was identified during a study of tumor-infiltrating lymphocytes in primary liver carcinoma. This clonotype has only a few counts. A much bigger clone sits one base away, suggesting this may be a read error. Reverse transcription of about 500 ng total RNA with a constant-region primer produced TCR beta cDNA. Libraries for TCR beta were built through three nested multiplex PCR rounds, which together made up a slightly modified ARM-PCR procedure. TRBV1-TRBV30 forward primers paired with a C-beta reverse primer were used in the first two PCR rounds, which ran about 11 cycles each. TCRdb re-called the multiplex PCR reads with MiXCR, one entry per CDR3 protein. The data hold tens of thousands of distinct CDR3 sequences, with roughly two thirds observed a single time. Germline lookup yields CDR1 SGHNT and CDR2 YYREEE (reference sequence). J gave up 6 bases and V 3 bases, and 11 bases lay outside the gene matches. The CDR3 runs to 15 residues.

Unsorted bulk tissue, roughly 20-34 mg of it, served as the source for co-extraction of RNA and DNA. The receptor comes from a man aged 35 to 55 with primary liver carcinoma and hepatitis B virus infection. The sequenced sample consisted of liver tumor tissue from sampling region 4. The sample's subset: tumor region T4, right-lateral pole. J is TRBJ2-7 and V is TRBV5-4; 8 positions agree with TRBD1. In nucleotides, the CDR3 is TGTGCCAGCAGCTCTGGGACAGGCGAGAGAGGCGAGCAGTACTTC. It encodes CASSSGTGERGEQYF.